These T cell receptor beta chains were read from a single sample in a study of T cells after posttransplantation cyclophosphamide. The data were produced by immunoSEQ multiplex PCR, yet TCRdb's version contains in-frame clones alone and is incomplete. Recorded here are 30,000 to 50,000 clones, none singletons. The sequenced material came from PBMCs. Every receptor here comes from a woman aged 45 to 65 in good health and a related stem cell transplant donor. Both conserved end residues are part of each CDR3. D genes are given only for firm matches. The size of a clone is reported for some rows only, either as once, few or many, or as a class for expanded clones.

clone size	D gene	V gene	J gene	CDR3 length	CDR3 protein	CDR3 DNA
many	NA	TRBV28	TRBJ1-1	14	CASIRGSLNTEAFF	TGTGCCAGCATCCGAGGCAGCTTGAACACTGAAGCTTTCTTT
many	TRBD1	TRBV5-1	TRBJ1-1	16	CASSKRQGTMNTEAFF	TGCGCCAGCAGCAAGAGACAGGGCACGATGAACACTGAAGCTTTCTTT
many	NA	TRBV27	TRBJ1-6	16	CASSRPGLAGNSPLHF	TGTGCCAGCAGCCGACCGGGACTGGCGGGGAATTCACCCCTCCACTTT
many	TRBD1	TRBV6-5	TRBJ1-1	15	CASSRDRLGNTEAFF	TGTGCCAGCAGTCGGGACAGGCTTGGGAACACTGAAGCTTTCTTT
many	NA	TRBV5-5	TRBJ2-1	14	CASTLGGLYNEQFF	TGTGCCAGCACCCTGGGGGGTCTCTACAATGAGCAGTTCTTC
many	NA	TRBV6-1	TRBJ2-2	13	CASTFWQTGELFF	TGTGCCAGCACCTTCTGGCAAACCGGGGAGCTGTTTTTT
many	TRBD2	TRBV4-1	TRBJ2-3	15	CASLDLAGITDTQYF	TGCGCCAGCCTCGACCTAGCGGGGATCACAGATACGCAGTATTTT
few	TRBD1	TRBV6-5	TRBJ2-1	14	CAGSRDRTNNEQFF	TGTGCCGGTAGCCGGGACAGGACGAACAATGAGCAGTTCTTC
many	TRBD1	TRBV7-2	TRBJ1-2	15	CASSLSLQGAGGYTF	TGTGCCAGCAGCTTATCGTTACAGGGGGCGGGGGGCTACACCTTC
many	TRBD1	TRBV7-6	TRBJ2-7	11	CASSAGGRPYF	TGTGCCAGCAGCGCAGGGGGCAGGCCGTACTTC
many	NA	TRBV4-3	TRBJ1-4	16	CASSSTFLGGREKLFF	TGCGCCAGCAGCTCGACGTTCCTGGGGGGGAGGGAAAAACTGTTTTTT
many	NA	TRBV2	TRBJ2-1	14	CASKGDTSYNEQFF	TGTGCCAGCAAGGGGGACACGTCATACAATGAGCAGTTCTTC
NA	NA	TRBV7-9	TRBJ2-3	16	CASSFRGLAGTDTQYF	TGTGCCAGCAGCTTTAGAGGTCTAGCCGGGACAGATACGCAGTATTTT
many	TRBD1	TRBV6-5	TRBJ2-1	15	CASSFDRGSYNEQFF	TGTGCCAGCAGTTTCGACAGGGGCTCCTACAATGAGCAGTTCTTC
NA	NA	TRBV28	TRBJ1-4	13	CASSLSNNEKLFF	TGTGCCAGCAGTTTATCCAATAATGAAAAACTGTTTTTT
many	TRBD1	TRBV6-1	TRBJ1-4	16	CASSEGGTGGSEKLFF	TGTGCCAGCAGTGAAGGGGGGACAGGGGGATCGGAAAAACTGTTTTTT
many	TRBD1	TRBV5-1	TRBJ2-1	15	CASSTRDRFYNEQFF	TGCGCCAGCAGCACCCGGGACAGGTTCTACAATGAGCAGTTCTTC
NA	NA	TRBV28	TRBJ2-7	13	CASSRDLRKEQYF	TGTGCCAGCAGTCGAGACCTCAGGAAAGAGCAGTACTTC
few	TRBD1	TRBV30	TRBJ2-3	17	CAWSVGGGRGQKDTQYF	TGTGCCTGGAGTGTAGGGGGCGGCAGGGGGCAGAAAGATACGCAGTATTTT
many	TRBD1	TRBV5-1	TRBJ1-1	16	CASRHGQGAWNTEAFF	TGCGCCAGCAGACACGGACAGGGAGCTTGGAACACTGAAGCTTTCTTT
NA	TRBD1	TRBV28	TRBJ1-2	15	CASSSGAGTVYGYTF	TGTGCCAGCAGTTCAGGAGCCGGGACAGTCTATGGCTACACCTTC
NA	NA	TRBV20-1	TRBJ1-2	11	CSSKSGSGYTF	TGCAGTTCTAAAAGCGGGTCTGGCTACACCTTC
many	NA	TRBV7-3	TRBJ1-1	13	CASSPEADTEAFF	TGTGCCAGCAGCCCGGAGGCGGACACTGAAGCTTTCTTT
many	NA	TRBV5-6	TRBJ1-1	16	CASSFGSSGGNTEAFF	TGTGCCAGCAGCTTCGGGAGTTCGGGGGGTAACACTGAAGCTTTCTTT
many	NA	TRBV6-5	TRBJ1-6	14	CASREQLPNSPLHF	TGTGCCAGCAGGGAACAGCTCCCTAATTCACCCCTCCACTTT
NA	NA	TRBV21-1	TRBJ1-6	19	CASSKRGRQGGGYNSPLHF	TGTGCCAGCAGCAAAAGAGGCCGGCAGGGTGGTGGCTATAATTCACCCCTCCACTTT
few	NA	TRBV25-1	TRBJ1-4	14	CASSVSGALEKLFF	TGTGCCAGCAGTGTATCAGGGGCACTGGAAAAACTGTTTTTT
many	NA	TRBV27	TRBJ1-2	15	CASSLSAGVIYGYTF	TGTGCCAGCAGTTTATCGGCAGGGGTCATCTATGGCTACACCTTC
many	NA	TRBV5-1	TRBJ1-3	15	CASSPRAGPGNTIYF	TGCGCCAGCAGCCCTCGCGCAGGCCCTGGAAACACCATATATTTT
many	TRBD1	TRBV5-6	TRBJ1-4	15	CASSLTGTGGEKLFF	TGTGCCAGCAGTTTAACCGGGACAGGGGGTGAAAAACTGTTTTTT
many	NA	TRBV6-1	TRBJ1-5	14	CASSELRSNQPQHF	TGTGCCAGCAGTGAACTCCGGTCCAATCAGCCCCAGCATTTT
few	NA	TRBV30	TRBJ1-2	16	CAWSRDTVARSRGYTF	TGTGCCTGGAGTAGGGACACCGTCGCTCGGTCTCGCGGCTACACCTTC
many	NA	TRBV2	TRBJ1-6	14	CASRGQSGNSPLHF	TGTGCCAGCAGGGGGCAGTCCGGTAATTCACCCCTCCACTTT
many	NA	TRBV20-1	TRBJ1-2	11	CSARPQAGYTF	TGCAGTGCAAGGCCGCAGGCTGGCTACACCTTC
many	NA	TRBV7-9	TRBJ1-1	12	CASSLTDTEAFF	TGTGCCAGCAGCTTAACTGACACTGAAGCTTTCTTT
many	NA	TRBV10-3	TRBJ2-2	15	CAISEPRANTGELFF	TGTGCCATCAGTGAGCCCAGGGCGAACACCGGGGAGCTGTTTTTT
many	TRBD1	TRBV9	TRBJ2-7	15	CASSVGGTGSYEQYF	TGTGCCAGCAGCGTAGGAGGGACAGGTTCCTACGAGCAGTACTTC
many	NA	TRBV28	TRBJ1-1	14	CASSPFREGTEAFF	TGTGCCAGCAGTCCGTTCAGGGAAGGGACTGAAGCTTTCTTT
many	NA	TRBV5-1	TRBJ1-4	14	CASSLAQGLEKLFF	TGCGCCAGCAGCTTGGCCCAGGGGCTGGAAAAACTGTTTTTT
many	TRBD1	TRBV6-1	TRBJ1-1	15	CASSERTGRDTEAFF	TGTGCCAGCAGTGAAAGGACAGGCAGGGACACTGAAGCTTTCTTT
many	TRBD1	TRBV28	TRBJ1-5	14	CASVRGTGGQPQHF	TGTGCCAGCGTACGGGGGACAGGGGGTCAGCCCCAGCATTTT
many	NA	TRBV21-1	TRBJ2-2	16	CASSSPQGDGNGELFF	TGTGCCAGCAGCAGCCCACAGGGGGACGGGAACGGGGAGCTGTTTTTT
many	TRBD1	TRBV2	TRBJ2-7	14	CASSFDRGFYEQYF	TGTGCCAGCAGTTTTGACAGGGGGTTCTACGAGCAGTACTTC
many	TRBD2	TRBV10-3	TRBJ2-5	19	CAISESVASGGASKETQYF	TGTGCCATCAGTGAATCGGTGGCTAGCGGGGGAGCATCCAAAGAGACCCAGTACTTC
many	NA	TRBV28	TRBJ1-6	13	CASERSYNSPLHF	TGTGCCAGCGAGAGGTCCTATAATTCACCCCTCCACTTT
many	TRBD2	TRBV19	TRBJ2-1	16	CASSSKGTSGIKEQFF	TGTGCCAGTAGTTCCAAAGGGACTAGCGGGATTAAGGAGCAGTTCTTC
many	TRBD2	TRBV19	TRBJ2-1	15	CASSIAGTSVVEQFF	TGTGCCAGTAGTATAGCGGGGACTAGCGTAGTTGAGCAGTTCTTC
few	NA	TRBV18	TRBJ2-5	14	CASSPPPGQETQYF	TGTGCCAGCTCACCACCACCAGGACAAGAGACCCAGTACTTC
NA	TRBD1	TRBV7-8	TRBJ1-3	16	CASSPRDRFGTNTIYF	TGTGCCAGCAGCCCCCGGGACAGGTTTGGGACAAACACCATATATTTT
many	NA	TRBV18	TRBJ1-1	13	CASSAKGATEAFF	TGTGCCAGCTCGGCAAAGGGAGCCACTGAAGCTTTCTTT
NA	NA	TRBV5-1	TRBJ2-5	15	CASSLEGVGETGQYF	TGCGCCAGCAGCTTGGAGGGGGTCGGGGAAACAGGGCAGTACTTC